The 13 T cell receptor beta chains below were found in one sample sequenced in a study of CXCR3-negative and CXCR3-positive naive CD8 T cells. General study points: TRB CDR3s of CXCR3-positive naive cells were more hydrophobic than those of CXCR3-negative naive cells.

Each TRB cDNA library was prepared by 5' RACE (with UMI labels). One entry per CDR3 protein, without DNA, is what TCRdb gives after re-calling the 5' RACE reads. Its clone listing holds 50,000 or so distinct CDR3 sequences. Antigen specificity for these receptors is unknown. The material sequenced was naive CXCR3+ CD8+ T cells from blood. The subset is: CD45RO-CCR7+CD27+CD95- naive CD8+ T cells expressing CXCR3 (TNR3+). Receptors originate from a human donor in good health. Some clones in this sample may be carry-over from other donors' samples.

The CDR3 loop reads CASSEPGLVKFQETQYF. The chain uses TRBV10-1 and TRBJ2-5; TCRdb reports TRBD2, a call that lacks DNA to check it against. The germline V gene has CDR1 WNHNN and CDR2 SYGVQD (reference sequence). This CDR3 has 17 amino acids.

The rearrangement joins TRBV28 to TRBJ2-1; checking the TCRdb D call of TRBD1 is not possible without DNA. Germline CDR1 is MDHEN and CDR2 is SYDVKM. This CDR3 has 19 amino acids. The CDR3 reads CASSHTPTRGDISYNEQFF.

This sequence joins TRBV7-7 and TRBJ2-5; the D call of TRBD2 rests on TCRdb alone, since no DNA is present to check it. The CDR3 length is 15 residues. Germline CDR1 is SSHAT and CDR2 is FNYEAQ (reference sequence). CDR3 protein: CASSLARANQETQYF.

J is TRBJ2-7 and V is TRBV7-9; TCRdb selects TRBD2, and the lack of DNA leaves this call unchecked. This CDR3 region has 13 residues. The germline gives CDR1 SEHNR, CDR2 FQNEAQ (reference sequence). CDR3 residues: CASSGTLPYEQYF.

V gene TRBV6-5 combines with J gene TRBJ2-7; TCRdb's D call of TRBD1 is untestable without DNA. The germline gives CDR1 MNHEY, CDR2 SVGAGI. The CDR3 is 11 residues long. The CDR3 is CATTGGIEQYF.

The chain employs TRBV20-1 and TRBJ2-1; TCRdb indicates TRBD1, and absent DNA this call remains unverified. The CDR3 loop spans 15 amino acids. The germline CDR1 and CDR2 sequences are DFQATT and SNEGSKA (reference sequence). Here the CDR3 reads CSASDGASSYNEQFF.

J is TRBJ2-7 and V is TRBV6-2 or TRBV6-3. Germline-derived CDR1 and CDR2 are MNHEY and SVGEGT. This CDR3 has 12 residues. The CDR3 sequence: CASSQFSYEQYF.

V gene TRBV4-3 combines with J gene TRBJ1-1. CDR3 size: 13 residues. CDR1 is LGHNA and CDR2 is YSLEER in the germline V gene. The CDR3 sequence is CASSPTSGREAFF.

The chain recombines TRBV7-6 with TRBJ2-7; the D call from TCRdb, TRBD1, cannot be confirmed without DNA. There are 15 residues in the CDR3. Germline CDR1 reads SGHVS; CDR2 reads FNYEAQ. CDR3 sequence: CASSLSGGGLYEQYF.

The chain has TRBV7-3 and TRBJ2-5; absent DNA, TCRdb's TRBD1 call cannot be checked. The V gene's germline CDR1 is SGHTA and CDR2 FQGTGA. The CDR3 has 14 amino acids. The CDR3 loop reads CASSLSGGLETQYF.

The rearrangement uses TRBV7-6 and TRBJ1-1; the D gene TCRdb calls, TRBD1, cannot be checked with no DNA. This CDR3 region has 15 residues. Germline lookup yields CDR1 SGHVS and CDR2 FNYEAQ. This CDR3 is CASSQTGGVYTEAFF.

The V and J genes are TRBV4-3 and TRBJ2-7. Germline values: CDR1 LGHNA, CDR2 YSLEER. The CDR3 contains 13 residues. CDR3 sequence: CASSQDLAYEQYF.

The chain links TRBV27 to TRBJ2-7; there is no DNA to check the TCRdb D call of TRBD1. The CDR3 extends over 15 amino acids. Germline V lookup: CDR1 MNHEY, CDR2 SMNVEV (reference sequence). CDR3: CASSLRGSNSYEQYF.